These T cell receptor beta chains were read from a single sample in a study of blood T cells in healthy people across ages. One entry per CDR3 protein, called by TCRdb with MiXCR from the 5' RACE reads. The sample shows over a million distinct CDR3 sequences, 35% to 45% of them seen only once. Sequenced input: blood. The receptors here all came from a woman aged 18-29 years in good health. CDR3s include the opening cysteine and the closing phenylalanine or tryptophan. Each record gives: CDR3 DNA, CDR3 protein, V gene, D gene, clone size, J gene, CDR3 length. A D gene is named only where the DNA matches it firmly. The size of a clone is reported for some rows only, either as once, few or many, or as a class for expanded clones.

cdr3_nt: TGCGCCAGCAGCCAAGCCGGACAGGGTAATGAAAAACTGTTTTTT
cdr3_aa: CASSQAGQGNEKLFF
v_call: TRBV4-1
d_call: TRBD1
clone_size: once
j_call: TRBJ1-4
cdr3_length: 15

cdr3_nt: TGCAGTGCAACGAGGACAGGGGGTTTCTCCTACGAGCAGTACTTC
cdr3_aa: CSATRTGGFSYEQYF
v_call: TRBV20-1
d_call: TRBD1
clone_size: few
j_call: TRBJ2-7
cdr3_length: 15

cdr3_nt: TGTGCCAGCAGCCAAGATTGGGGGGGTGGCGGCTACACCTTC
cdr3_aa: CASSQDWGGGGYTF
v_call: TRBV3-1
d_call: -
clone_size: -
j_call: TRBJ1-2
cdr3_length: 14

cdr3_nt: TGCAGTGCACGCCGGGACAGCTCGTCAGATACGCAGTATTTT
cdr3_aa: CSARRDSSSDTQYF
v_call: TRBV20-1
d_call: TRBD1
clone_size: -
j_call: TRBJ2-3
cdr3_length: 14

cdr3_nt: TGTGCCAGCAGTTCTGTCCAGCCTACTAACTATGGCTACACCTTC
cdr3_aa: CASSSVQPTNYGYTF
v_call: TRBV6-5
d_call: -
clone_size: -
j_call: TRBJ1-2
cdr3_length: 15

cdr3_nt: TGTGCCAGCAGCTTCCGTACTAGCGGGCCAAGCTCCTACAATGAGCAGTTCTTC
cdr3_aa: CASSFRTSGPSSYNEQFF
v_call: TRBV5-6
d_call: TRBD2
clone_size: -
j_call: TRBJ2-1
cdr3_length: 18

cdr3_nt: TGTGCCAGCAGCGCCCTCGGGCAGCTAGCTTTCTTT
cdr3_aa: CASSALGQLAFF
v_call: TRBV3-1
d_call: -
clone_size: few
j_call: TRBJ1-1
cdr3_length: 12

cdr3_nt: TGCAGTGCCAGACAGGGGAGCTTGAACACTGAAGCTTTCTTT
cdr3_aa: CSARQGSLNTEAFF
v_call: TRBV20-1
d_call: TRBD1
clone_size: few
j_call: TRBJ1-1
cdr3_length: 14

cdr3_nt: TGCGCCAGCAGCCCGATCGAGGGGGGGGCGAGCAATGAGCAGTTCTTC
cdr3_aa: CASSPIEGGASNEQFF
v_call: TRBV5-1
d_call: -
clone_size: once
j_call: TRBJ2-1
cdr3_length: 16

cdr3_nt: TGTGCCAGCAGCTTACGCGCGGGGCCTAAAGAGACCCAGTACTTC
cdr3_aa: CASSLRAGPKETQYF
v_call: TRBV7-9
d_call: -
clone_size: once
j_call: TRBJ2-5
cdr3_length: 15

cdr3_nt: TGCGCCAGCAGCTTACCATATACTGAGGGGGAAAAACTGTTTTTT
cdr3_aa: CASSLPYTEGEKLFF
v_call: TRBV5-1
d_call: -
clone_size: -
j_call: TRBJ1-4
cdr3_length: 15

cdr3_nt: TGTGCCAGCAGGACCGGGGGCTGGGGGCCTCCTAGCACAGATACGCAGTATTTT
cdr3_aa: CASRTGGWGPPSTDTQYF
v_call: TRBV6-1
d_call: -
clone_size: -
j_call: TRBJ2-3
cdr3_length: 18

cdr3_nt: TGTGCCAGCAGTGGGAGGGGGGGAACGAACATTGAAGCTTTCTTT
cdr3_aa: CASSGRGGTNIEAFF
v_call: TRBV6-1
d_call: -
clone_size: -
j_call: TRBJ1-1
cdr3_length: 15

cdr3_nt: TGTGCCAGCAGCTTAGATTGGGAGGAGGATCATAGCAATCAGCCCCAGCATTTT
cdr3_aa: CASSLDWEEDHSNQPQHF
v_call: TRBV5-5
d_call: -
clone_size: few
j_call: TRBJ1-5
cdr3_length: 18

cdr3_nt: TGTGCCAGCAGTTTATTAGGGACATCAAATGAAAAACTGTTTTTT
cdr3_aa: CASSLLGTSNEKLFF
v_call: TRBV12-3/TRBV12-4
d_call: -
clone_size: few
j_call: TRBJ1-4
cdr3_length: 15

cdr3_nt: TGTGCCAGCAGCGCGGGGAGCCCCACAGATACGCAGTATTTT
cdr3_aa: CASSAGSPTDTQYF
v_call: TRBV11-3
d_call: -
clone_size: few
j_call: TRBJ2-3
cdr3_length: 14

cdr3_nt: TGTGCCAGCAGTTCCTCGGGAGTCCCTCGAGACTACGAGCAGTACTTC
cdr3_aa: CASSSSGVPRDYEQYF
v_call: TRBV12-3/TRBV12-4
d_call: -
clone_size: few
j_call: TRBJ2-7
cdr3_length: 16

cdr3_nt: TGTGCCAGCAGCTTGGGACAGCTACCTACTGAGCAGTACTTC
cdr3_aa: CASSLGQLPTEQYF
v_call: TRBV7-9
d_call: TRBD1
clone_size: few
j_call: TRBJ2-7
cdr3_length: 14

cdr3_nt: TGCAGTGCTAGAGATACGCAGGGGTCGCGTGGCTACACCTTC
cdr3_aa: CSARDTQGSRGYTF
v_call: TRBV20-1
d_call: -
clone_size: few
j_call: TRBJ1-2
cdr3_length: 14

cdr3_nt: TGCAGTGCTAGACCTGACCTAAACACAGATACGCAGTATTTT
cdr3_aa: CSARPDLNTDTQYF
v_call: TRBV20-1
d_call: -
clone_size: few
j_call: TRBJ2-3
cdr3_length: 14

cdr3_nt: TGCGCCAGCAGGAGTATGTCGGGAGAAAGTGGTAGGATCGATGAGCAGTTCTTC
cdr3_aa: CASRSMSGESGRIDEQFF
v_call: TRBV5-1
d_call: -
clone_size: -
j_call: TRBJ2-1
cdr3_length: 18

cdr3_nt: TGTGCCAGCAGCTTGGGTGGGTTGGTTGAGGGGGCTGAAAATGAGCAGTTCTTC
cdr3_aa: CASSLGGLVEGAENEQFF
v_call: TRBV7-4
d_call: TRBD1
clone_size: -
j_call: TRBJ2-1
cdr3_length: 18

cdr3_nt: TGTGCCAGTAGTCCGACCCACAGGGCCTCCTACAATGAGCAGTTCTTC
cdr3_aa: CASSPTHRASYNEQFF
v_call: TRBV19
d_call: -
clone_size: once
j_call: TRBJ2-1
cdr3_length: 16

cdr3_nt: TGTGCCAGCAGTCTAAGGACAGGGGGCCTCTATGGCTACACCTTC
cdr3_aa: CASSLRTGGLYGYTF
v_call: TRBV12-3/TRBV12-4
d_call: TRBD1
clone_size: -
j_call: TRBJ1-2
cdr3_length: 15

cdr3_nt: TGCAGCGCCCATCCCCCAACTGAGATGAACACTGAAGCTTTCTTT
cdr3_aa: CSAHPPTEMNTEAFF
v_call: TRBV29-1
d_call: -
clone_size: few
j_call: TRBJ1-1
cdr3_length: 15

cdr3_nt: TGTGCCAGCAGCACCCAAGCGGAAGGGGGCGTTATATCCTACGAGCAGTACTTC
cdr3_aa: CASSTQAEGGVISYEQYF
v_call: TRBV21-1
d_call: -
clone_size: -
j_call: TRBJ2-7
cdr3_length: 18

cdr3_nt: TGTGCCAGCAGCCCAAAGGGACAGGGGATTATGAACACTGAAGCTTTCTTT
cdr3_aa: CASSPKGQGIMNTEAFF
v_call: TRBV13
d_call: TRBD1
clone_size: -
j_call: TRBJ1-1
cdr3_length: 17

cdr3_nt: TGTGCCAGCAGCACAGGGTCTGCAACTAATGAAAAACTGTTTTTT
cdr3_aa: CASSTGSATNEKLFF
v_call: TRBV5-5
d_call: -
clone_size: few
j_call: TRBJ1-4
cdr3_length: 15

cdr3_nt: TGTGCCAGCAGTGAAGAGATAGTGACCAACTATGGCTACACCTTC
cdr3_aa: CASSEEIVTNYGYTF
v_call: TRBV2
d_call: -
clone_size: once
j_call: TRBJ1-2
cdr3_length: 15

cdr3_nt: TGTGCCAGCAGCCACACGACAGCCCAAGAGACCCAGTACTTC
cdr3_aa: CASSHTTAQETQYF
v_call: TRBV7-2
d_call: -
clone_size: few
j_call: TRBJ2-5
cdr3_length: 14

cdr3_nt: TGTGCCAGCACACGGACAGGGGAGGGTAATCAGCCCCAGCATTTT
cdr3_aa: CASTRTGEGNQPQHF
v_call: TRBV6-1
d_call: TRBD1
clone_size: -
j_call: TRBJ1-5
cdr3_length: 15

cdr3_nt: TGCGCCAGCAGCTTGGGTCTCTCGGCGCAGTATTTT
cdr3_aa: CASSLGLSAQYF
v_call: TRBV5-1
d_call: -
clone_size: -
j_call: TRBJ2-3
cdr3_length: 12

cdr3_nt: TGTGCCAGCAGTTACAACCTCAGGGAGACCCAGTACTTC
cdr3_aa: CASSYNLRETQYF
v_call: TRBV6-5
d_call: -
clone_size: few
j_call: TRBJ2-5
cdr3_length: 13

cdr3_nt: TGTGCCAGCAATAGCGGCCCCCAGTATTTT
cdr3_aa: CASNSGPQYF
v_call: TRBV25-1
d_call: -
clone_size: once
j_call: TRBJ2-3
cdr3_length: 10

cdr3_nt: TGCAGTGCTAGAGATTACAGGATTGGCAATGAGCAGTACTTC
cdr3_aa: CSARDYRIGNEQYF
v_call: TRBV20-1
d_call: -
clone_size: few
j_call: TRBJ2-5
cdr3_length: 14

cdr3_nt: TGTGCCAGCAGTTTTCGGACTAGCGGGAGGGCCGATGAGCAGTACTTC
cdr3_aa: CASSFRTSGRADEQYF
v_call: TRBV27
d_call: TRBD2
clone_size: -
j_call: TRBJ2-5
cdr3_length: 16

cdr3_nt: TGTGCCAGCAGCGTATCGACTAGCGGGAAGCAGTTCTTC
cdr3_aa: CASSVSTSGKQFF
v_call: TRBV9
d_call: TRBD2
clone_size: -
j_call: TRBJ2-1
cdr3_length: 13

cdr3_nt: TGCAGTGCCACACAAGGAGGGGGCACGTACGAGCAGTACTTC
cdr3_aa: CSATQGGGTYEQYF
v_call: TRBV20-1
d_call: -
clone_size: few
j_call: TRBJ2-7
cdr3_length: 14

cdr3_nt: TGTGCCAGCAGACGATCAGGGGCCTCGAGCTCCTACAATGAGCAGTACTTC
cdr3_aa: CASRRSGASSSYNEQYF
v_call: TRBV6-1
d_call: -
clone_size: few
j_call: TRBJ2-7
cdr3_length: 17

cdr3_nt: TGTGCCAGCAGTTTAGAACCGGGGGCGGAGACCCAGTACTTC
cdr3_aa: CASSLEPGAETQYF
v_call: TRBV12-3/TRBV12-4
d_call: -
clone_size: -
j_call: TRBJ2-5
cdr3_length: 14

cdr3_nt: TGCGCCAGCAGCCCGACGACAGCTCCCTATGGCTACACCTTC
cdr3_aa: CASSPTTAPYGYTF
v_call: TRBV5-1
d_call: -
clone_size: -
j_call: TRBJ1-2
cdr3_length: 14

cdr3_nt: TGTGCCAGCAGCCAAGCTCCAGGCTCTGGGGCCAACGTCCTGACTTTC
cdr3_aa: CASSQAPGSGANVLTF
v_call: TRBV4-2
d_call: -
clone_size: -
j_call: TRBJ2-6
cdr3_length: 16

cdr3_nt: TGTGCCAGCAGCCGATCTTTGGGCTACGAGCAGTACTTC
cdr3_aa: CASSRSLGYEQYF
v_call: TRBV6-5
d_call: -
clone_size: few
j_call: TRBJ2-7
cdr3_length: 13

cdr3_nt: TGTGCCTCTAACAGGGAGGCCAATCAGCCCCAGCATTTT
cdr3_aa: CASNREANQPQHF
v_call: TRBV10-3
d_call: -
clone_size: -
j_call: TRBJ1-5
cdr3_length: 13

cdr3_nt: TGCAGCTGCTGGGGGACTAGCGGCCCCAATGAGCAGTTCTTC
cdr3_aa: CSCWGTSGPNEQFF
v_call: TRBV29-1
d_call: TRBD2
clone_size: few
j_call: TRBJ2-1
cdr3_length: 14

cdr3_nt: TGTGCCACCACGGGAGCGCGTATATTCCCAGATACGCAGTATTTT
cdr3_aa: CATTGARIFPDTQYF
v_call: TRBV15
d_call: -
clone_size: many
j_call: TRBJ2-3
cdr3_length: 15

cdr3_nt: TGTGCCAGCAGCGGGCGGGGTGACTACACCTTC
cdr3_aa: CASSGRGDYTF
v_call: TRBV12-3/TRBV12-4
d_call: -
clone_size: -
j_call: TRBJ1-2
cdr3_length: 11

cdr3_nt: TGTGCCAGCAGTTCGCCGGGACAGGGCTTTAACTATGGCTACACCTTC
cdr3_aa: CASSSPGQGFNYGYTF
v_call: TRBV27
d_call: TRBD1
clone_size: -
j_call: TRBJ1-2
cdr3_length: 16

cdr3_nt: TGCAGTGCTAGAGGAACCGGGGCCAACGTCCTGACTTTC
cdr3_aa: CSARGTGANVLTF
v_call: TRBV20-1
d_call: -
clone_size: -
j_call: TRBJ2-6
cdr3_length: 13

cdr3_nt: TGTGCCAGCAGCCCCGACTACGCGGGCGCCGGGGAGCTGTTTTTT
cdr3_aa: CASSPDYAGAGELFF
v_call: TRBV12-3/TRBV12-4
d_call: -
clone_size: once
j_call: TRBJ2-2
cdr3_length: 15

cdr3_nt: TGCGCCAGCAGCCAAGGTCGGGCCGGTTTAGGGGAGACCCAGTACTTC
cdr3_aa: CASSQGRAGLGETQYF
v_call: TRBV4-1
d_call: -
clone_size: -
j_call: TRBJ2-5
cdr3_length: 16

cdr3_nt: TGTGCCAGCAGCTTAGGTCGGAGTGAAGCTTTCTTT
cdr3_aa: CASSLGRSEAFF
v_call: TRBV13
d_call: -
clone_size: -
j_call: TRBJ1-1
cdr3_length: 12

cdr3_nt: TGTGCCATCAGTACAGGGGATTGGGTGACCCAGTACTTC
cdr3_aa: CAISTGDWVTQYF
v_call: TRBV10-3
d_call: TRBD1
clone_size: -
j_call: TRBJ2-5
cdr3_length: 13